This is a list of T cell receptor beta chains from one sample in a study of T-cell reconstitution after alpha-beta-depleted transplantation in children. One entry per CDR3 protein, called by TCRdb with MiXCR from the PCR reads. The sample lists 300,000 to 400,000 distinct CDR3 sequences, around 25% seen once, with 11% in the top ten. Sequences were derived from PBMCs, mostly from graft donor cells, sampled 180 days after TCRalphabeta/CD19-depleted stem cell transplant. These receptors all stem from a male patient aged 10-17 years who had a stem cell transplant for acute lymphoblastic leukemia, so the T cells may come from the graft donor. Each CDR3 is given without its conserved first and last residue. Fields, in order: V gene, CDR3 protein.

>TRBV24-1
ATSGNLGGLRSDEQF
>TRBV20-1
SARDLALNYGYT
>TRBV7-9
ASSPVV
>TRBV25-1
ASIPSGLGSYEQY
>TRBV11-2
ASSLNPTSWDEQF
>TRBV20-1
SATTPNTGELF
>TRBV4-1
ASSQAPKGQGDIQY
>TRBV13
ASSLGFRDRANYGYT
>TRBV27
ASSFVSSGFTDTQY
>TRBV5-1
ASSLGLAGRETQY
>TRBV7-3
ASSSGTGEQY
>TRBV14
ASSQDKGNSPLH
>TRBV30
AWRSTLSGELF
>TRBV5-1
ASSPGLFFNPSYEQY
>TRBV4-2
ASSQGGASGTDTQY
>TRBV7-9
ASSVRTEDTEAF
>TRBV20-1
SARLPAGKNYEQY
>TRBV29-1
SVEGTGGAYGYT
>TRBV12-3/TRBV12-4
ASSPGLAALKNIQY
>TRBV27
ASSFRAGQGELF
>TRBV12-3/TRBV12-4
ASTRGASVETQY
>TRBV7-9
ASSENLRWETQY
>TRBV4-2
ASRPTVGSPLYNEQF
>TRBV12-3/TRBV12-4
ASSLVSGSYNLYEQY
>TRBV5-1
ASSLSITPANEQF
>TRBV20-1
SARGLRLASYEQY
>TRBV13
ASSFGTYTGELF
>TRBV7-3
ASSLRHPNTEAF
>TRBV20-1
SARDKIGDYEQY
>TRBV25-1
ASSEYSPYTDTQY
>TRBV9
ASSRGAALPNTEAF
>TRBV20-1
SANSLAGRSTDTQY
>TRBV5-1
ASSLRGPTYEQY
>TRBV7-6
ASSLGTGPGLGSYEQY
>TRBV11-2
ASTKGGQGRQTQY
>TRBV5-1
ASSLVAFQETQY
>TRBV4-1
ASSHPARGQPQH
>TRBV11-2
ASSLYRGRDGYT
>TRBV6-1
ASGRSGSNQPQH
>TRBV7-9
ASSLQGARAKNIQY
>TRBV20-1
SARDSEVPAYEQY
>TRBV12-3/TRBV12-4
ASSLRLRELYNEQF
>TRBV12-1
ASSLLNWGRETQY
>TRBV20-1
SARLSGPYNEQF
>TRBV18
ASSPRKGGPKETQY